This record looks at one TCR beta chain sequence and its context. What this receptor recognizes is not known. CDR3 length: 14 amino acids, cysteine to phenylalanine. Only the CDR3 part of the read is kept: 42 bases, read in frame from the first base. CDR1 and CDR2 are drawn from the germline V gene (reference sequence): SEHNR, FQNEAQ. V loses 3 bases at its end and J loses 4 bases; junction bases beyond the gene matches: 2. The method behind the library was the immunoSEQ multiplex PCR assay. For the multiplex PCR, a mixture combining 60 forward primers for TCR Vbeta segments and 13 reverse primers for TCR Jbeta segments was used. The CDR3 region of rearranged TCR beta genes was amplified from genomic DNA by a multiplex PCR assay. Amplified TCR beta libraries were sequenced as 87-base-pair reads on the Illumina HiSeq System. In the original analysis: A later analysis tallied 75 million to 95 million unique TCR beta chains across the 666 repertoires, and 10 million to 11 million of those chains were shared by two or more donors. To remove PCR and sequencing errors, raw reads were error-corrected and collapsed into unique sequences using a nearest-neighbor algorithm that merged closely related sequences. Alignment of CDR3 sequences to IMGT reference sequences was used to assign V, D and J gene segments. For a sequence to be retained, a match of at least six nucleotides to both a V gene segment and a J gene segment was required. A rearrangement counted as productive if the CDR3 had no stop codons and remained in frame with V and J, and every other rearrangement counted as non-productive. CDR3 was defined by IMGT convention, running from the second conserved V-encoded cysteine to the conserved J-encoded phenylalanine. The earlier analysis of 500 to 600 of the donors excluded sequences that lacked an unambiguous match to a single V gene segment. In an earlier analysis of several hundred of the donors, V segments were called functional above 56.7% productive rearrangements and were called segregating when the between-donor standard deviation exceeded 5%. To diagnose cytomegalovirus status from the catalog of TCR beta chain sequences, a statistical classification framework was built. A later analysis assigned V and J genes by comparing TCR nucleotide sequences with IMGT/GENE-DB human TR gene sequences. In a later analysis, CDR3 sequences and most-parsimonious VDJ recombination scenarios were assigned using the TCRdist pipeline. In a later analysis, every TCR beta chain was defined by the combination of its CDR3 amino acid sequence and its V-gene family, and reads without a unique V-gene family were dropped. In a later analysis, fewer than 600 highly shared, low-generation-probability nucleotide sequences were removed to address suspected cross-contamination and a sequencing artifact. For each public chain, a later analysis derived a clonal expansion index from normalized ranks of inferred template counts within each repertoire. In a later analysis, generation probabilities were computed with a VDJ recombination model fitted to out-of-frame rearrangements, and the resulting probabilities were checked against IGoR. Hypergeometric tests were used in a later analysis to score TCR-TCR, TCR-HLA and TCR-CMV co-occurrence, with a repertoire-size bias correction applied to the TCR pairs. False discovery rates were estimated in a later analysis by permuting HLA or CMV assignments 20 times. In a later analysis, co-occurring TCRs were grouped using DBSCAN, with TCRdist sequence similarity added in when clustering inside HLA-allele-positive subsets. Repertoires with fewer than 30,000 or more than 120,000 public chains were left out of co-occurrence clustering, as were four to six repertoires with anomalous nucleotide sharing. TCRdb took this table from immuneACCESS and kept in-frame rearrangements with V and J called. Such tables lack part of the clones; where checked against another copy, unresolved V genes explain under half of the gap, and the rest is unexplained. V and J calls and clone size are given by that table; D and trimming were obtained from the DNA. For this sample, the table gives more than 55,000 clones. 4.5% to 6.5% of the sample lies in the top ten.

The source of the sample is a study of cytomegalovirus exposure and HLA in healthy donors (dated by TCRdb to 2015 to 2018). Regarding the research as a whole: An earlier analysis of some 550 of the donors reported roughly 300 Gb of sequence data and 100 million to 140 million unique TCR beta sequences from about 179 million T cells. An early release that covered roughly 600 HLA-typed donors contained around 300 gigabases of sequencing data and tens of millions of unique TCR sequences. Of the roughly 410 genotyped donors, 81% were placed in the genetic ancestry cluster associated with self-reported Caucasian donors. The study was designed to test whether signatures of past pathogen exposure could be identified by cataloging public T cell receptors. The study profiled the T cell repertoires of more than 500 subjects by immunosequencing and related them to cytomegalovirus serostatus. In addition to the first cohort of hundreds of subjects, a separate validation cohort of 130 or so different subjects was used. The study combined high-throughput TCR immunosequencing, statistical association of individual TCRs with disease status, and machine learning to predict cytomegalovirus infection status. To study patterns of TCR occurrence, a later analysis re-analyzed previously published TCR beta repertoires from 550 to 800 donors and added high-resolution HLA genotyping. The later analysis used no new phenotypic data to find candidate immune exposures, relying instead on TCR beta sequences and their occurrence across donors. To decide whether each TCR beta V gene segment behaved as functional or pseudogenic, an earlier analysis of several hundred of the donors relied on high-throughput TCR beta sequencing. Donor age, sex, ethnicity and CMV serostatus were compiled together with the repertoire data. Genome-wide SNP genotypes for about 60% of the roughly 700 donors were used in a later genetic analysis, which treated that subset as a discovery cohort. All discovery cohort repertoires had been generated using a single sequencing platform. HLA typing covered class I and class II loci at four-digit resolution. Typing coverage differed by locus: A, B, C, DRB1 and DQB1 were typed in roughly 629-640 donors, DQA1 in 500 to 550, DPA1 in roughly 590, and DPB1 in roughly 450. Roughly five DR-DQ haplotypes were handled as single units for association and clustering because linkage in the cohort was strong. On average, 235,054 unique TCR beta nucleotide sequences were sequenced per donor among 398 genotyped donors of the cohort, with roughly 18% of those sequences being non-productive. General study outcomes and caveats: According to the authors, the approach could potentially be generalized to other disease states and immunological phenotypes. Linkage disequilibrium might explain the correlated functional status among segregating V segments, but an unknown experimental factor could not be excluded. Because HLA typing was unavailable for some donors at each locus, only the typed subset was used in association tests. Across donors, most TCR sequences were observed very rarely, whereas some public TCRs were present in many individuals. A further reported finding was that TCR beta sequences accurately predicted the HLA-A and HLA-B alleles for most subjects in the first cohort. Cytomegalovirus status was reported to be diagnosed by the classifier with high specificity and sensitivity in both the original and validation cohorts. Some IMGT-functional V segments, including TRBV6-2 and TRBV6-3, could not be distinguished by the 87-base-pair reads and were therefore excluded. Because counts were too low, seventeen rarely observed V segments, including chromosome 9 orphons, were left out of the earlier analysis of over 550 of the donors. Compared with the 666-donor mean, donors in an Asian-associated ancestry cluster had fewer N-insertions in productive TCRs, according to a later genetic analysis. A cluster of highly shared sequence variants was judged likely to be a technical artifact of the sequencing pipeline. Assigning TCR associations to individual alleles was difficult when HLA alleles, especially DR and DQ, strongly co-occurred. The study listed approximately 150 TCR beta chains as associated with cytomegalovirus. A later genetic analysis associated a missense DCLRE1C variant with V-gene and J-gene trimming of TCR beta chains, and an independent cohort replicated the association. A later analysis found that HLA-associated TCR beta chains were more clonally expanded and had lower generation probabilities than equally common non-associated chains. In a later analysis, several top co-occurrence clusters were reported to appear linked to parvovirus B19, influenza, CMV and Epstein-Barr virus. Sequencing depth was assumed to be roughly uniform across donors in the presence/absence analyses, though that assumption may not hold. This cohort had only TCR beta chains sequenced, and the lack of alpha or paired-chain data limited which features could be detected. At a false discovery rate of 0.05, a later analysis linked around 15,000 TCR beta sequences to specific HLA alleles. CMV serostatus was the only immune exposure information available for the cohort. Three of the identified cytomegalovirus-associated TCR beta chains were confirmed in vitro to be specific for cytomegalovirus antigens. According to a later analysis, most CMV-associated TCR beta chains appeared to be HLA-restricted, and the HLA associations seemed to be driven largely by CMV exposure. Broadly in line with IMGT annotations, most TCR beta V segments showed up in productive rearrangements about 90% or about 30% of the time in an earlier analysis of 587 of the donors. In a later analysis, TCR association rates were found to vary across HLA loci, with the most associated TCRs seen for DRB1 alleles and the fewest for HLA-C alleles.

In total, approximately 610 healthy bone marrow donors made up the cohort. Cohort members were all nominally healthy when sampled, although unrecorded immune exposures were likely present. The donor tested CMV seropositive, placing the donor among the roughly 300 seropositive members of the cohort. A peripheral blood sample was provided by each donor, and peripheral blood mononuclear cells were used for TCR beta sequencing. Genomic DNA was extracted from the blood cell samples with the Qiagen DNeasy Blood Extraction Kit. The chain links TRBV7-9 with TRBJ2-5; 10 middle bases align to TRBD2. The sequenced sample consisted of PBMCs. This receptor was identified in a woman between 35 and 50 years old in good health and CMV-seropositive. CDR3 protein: CASSFGTSVETQYF. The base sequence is TGTGCCAGCAGCTTTGGGACTAGCGTAGAGACCCAGTACTTC.